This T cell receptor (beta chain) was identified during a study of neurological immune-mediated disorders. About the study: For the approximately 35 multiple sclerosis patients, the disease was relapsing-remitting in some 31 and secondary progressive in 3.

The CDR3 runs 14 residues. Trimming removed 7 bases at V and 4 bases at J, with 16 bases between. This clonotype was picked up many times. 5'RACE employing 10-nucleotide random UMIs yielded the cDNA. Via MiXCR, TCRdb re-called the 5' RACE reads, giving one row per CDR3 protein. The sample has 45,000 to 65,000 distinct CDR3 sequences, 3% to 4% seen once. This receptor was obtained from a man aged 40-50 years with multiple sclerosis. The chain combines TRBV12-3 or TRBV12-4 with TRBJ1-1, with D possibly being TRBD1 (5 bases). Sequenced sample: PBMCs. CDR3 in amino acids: CASTFMWGGTEAFF. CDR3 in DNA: TGTGCCAGCACCTTTATGTGGGGCGGCACTGAAGCTTTCTTT.